This T cell receptor beta chain was documented in a study of blood T cell repertoires in COVID-19. On the study more broadly: The United States, Italy and Spain supplied acute and convalescent COVID-19 samples. The cDNA or gDNA used as material had been derived from T cells, B-cell-depleted T cells, or PBMCs.

V shed 9 bases and J shed 3 bases, with 14 bases lying between them. CDR1 and CDR2 (germline): KGHSH, LQKENI. The length of the CDR3 is 13 residues. Authors' processing steps: Estimates of nucleated cell counts were drawn from the amplification of reference gene primers. This table comes from immunoSEQ multiplex PCR, and its TCRdb copy is limited to in-frame clones, with some not included. V, J and clone size are those of that table, while D and trimming were read from the DNA. The repertoire holds over 55,000 clones, around 88% seen once, with 19% in the top ten. The origin of this receptor is a woman older than 75 with acute or convalescent COVID-19. The V call is TRBV18, the J call TRBJ1-2; tentative D call: TRBD1 (6 bases). Material: peripheral blood. The DNA of the CDR3 is TGTGCCAGTAAAGGACAGAGGGACTATGGCTACACCTTC. Protein product: CASKGQRDYGYTF.